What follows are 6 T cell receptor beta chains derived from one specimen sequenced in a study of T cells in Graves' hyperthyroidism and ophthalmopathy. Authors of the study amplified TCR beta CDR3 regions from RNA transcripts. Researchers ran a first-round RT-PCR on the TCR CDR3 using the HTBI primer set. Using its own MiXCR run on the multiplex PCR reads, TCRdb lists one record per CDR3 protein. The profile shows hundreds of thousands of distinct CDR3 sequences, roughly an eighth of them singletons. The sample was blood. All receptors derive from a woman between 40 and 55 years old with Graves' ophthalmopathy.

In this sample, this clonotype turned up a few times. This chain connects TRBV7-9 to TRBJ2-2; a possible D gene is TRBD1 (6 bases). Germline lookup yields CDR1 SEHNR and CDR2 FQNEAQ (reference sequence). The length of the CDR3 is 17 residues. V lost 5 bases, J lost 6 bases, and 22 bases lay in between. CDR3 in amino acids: CASSTPSQGINSGELFF. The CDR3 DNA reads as TGTGCCAGCAGCACCCCGTCTCAGGGGATAAATTCCGGGGAGCTGTTTTTT.

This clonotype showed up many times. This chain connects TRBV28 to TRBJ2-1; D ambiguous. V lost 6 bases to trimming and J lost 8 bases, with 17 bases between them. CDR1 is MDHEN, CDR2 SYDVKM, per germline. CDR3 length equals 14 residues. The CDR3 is CASSAAGQGDEQFF. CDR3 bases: TGTGCCAGCAGCGCGGCAGGCCAAGGCGATGAGCAGTTCTTC.

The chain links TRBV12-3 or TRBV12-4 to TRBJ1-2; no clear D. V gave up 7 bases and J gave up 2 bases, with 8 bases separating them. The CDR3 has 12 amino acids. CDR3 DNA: TGTGCCAGCACGGTGTTAAACTATGGCTACACCTTC. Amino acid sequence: CASTVLNYGYTF.

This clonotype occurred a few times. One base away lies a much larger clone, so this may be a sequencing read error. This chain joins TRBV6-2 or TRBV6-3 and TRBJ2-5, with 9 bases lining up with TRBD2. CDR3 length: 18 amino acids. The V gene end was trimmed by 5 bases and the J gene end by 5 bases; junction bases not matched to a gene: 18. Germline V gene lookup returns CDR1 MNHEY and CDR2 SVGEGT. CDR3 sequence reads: CASSGSMSLAGRSETQYF. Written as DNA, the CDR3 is TGTGCCAGCAGTGGGTCCATGTCTCTAGCGGGGCGAAGCGAGACCCAGTACTTC.

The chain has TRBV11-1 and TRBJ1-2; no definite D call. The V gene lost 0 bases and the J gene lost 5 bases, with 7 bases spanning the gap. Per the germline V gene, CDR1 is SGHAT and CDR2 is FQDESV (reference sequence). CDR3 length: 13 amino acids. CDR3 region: CASSLASGYGYTF. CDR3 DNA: TGTGCCAGCAGCTTAGCATCCGGTTATGGCTACACCTTC.

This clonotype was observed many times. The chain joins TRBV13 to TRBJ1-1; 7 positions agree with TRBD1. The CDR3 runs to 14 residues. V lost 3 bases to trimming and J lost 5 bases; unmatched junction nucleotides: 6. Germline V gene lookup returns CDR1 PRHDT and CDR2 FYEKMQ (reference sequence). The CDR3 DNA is TGTGCCAGCAGCTTTGGGACAGAGGGGACTGAAGCTTTCTTT. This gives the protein CASSFGTEGTEAFF.